Following are 25 T cell receptor beta chains from one sample sequenced in a study of OX40 agonist ivuxolimab in advanced cancers. Method: immunoSEQ multiplex PCR; TCRdb's copy keeps in-frame clones and lacks some. This sample has about 76,000 clones; about 80% occur once, and the top ten carry roughly 1.8%. Sequenced here: CD4+ or CD8+ T cells sorted from blood, sampled in a trial of the OX40 agonist ivuxolimab. The source is an adult with an advanced solid tumor such as melanoma, head and neck, liver or kidney cancer.

The chain uses TRBV6-5 and TRBJ1-5; D remains unclear. In germline, CDR1 is MNHEY, CDR2 SVGAGI. This CDR3 is built from 13 residues. Trimming pared 2 bases from V and 4 bases from J, leaving 6 bases between. The CDR3 protein is CASSYGSNQPQHF. CDR3 DNA: TGTGCCAGCAGTTACGGATCAAATCAGCCCCAGCATTTT.

The V and J genes are TRBV30 and TRBJ2-7, with D maybe TRBD1 (6 bases). Germline loops: CDR1 GTSNPN, CDR2 SVGIG (reference sequence). The V end lost 5 bases, the J end lost 0 bases, and 8 bases lay between the germline ends. The CDR3 has 12 residues. The CDR3 protein is CAWSGHSYEQYF. DNA for the CDR3: TGTGCCTGGTCGGGACACTCCTACGAGCAGTACTTC.

This clone turned up a few times. CDR3 sequence reads: CASSRSGGAEEQYF. CDR3 bases: TGTGCCAGCAGCCGGTCAGGGGGCGCGGAAGAGCAGTACTTC. The V and J genes are TRBV5-6 and TRBJ2-7; 8 nucleotides align to TRBD1. The V segment lost 4 bases and the J segment 7 bases; nucleotides outside the gene matches: 10. CDR3 length: 14 residues. Germline lookup yields CDR1 SGHDT and CDR2 YYEEEE.

V gene TRBV11-2 combines with J gene TRBJ1-2; unclear D gene. The CDR3 is 15 amino acids. Trimming took 0 bases from V and 0 from J, leaving 8 bases between them. Germline CDR1 SGHAT, CDR2 FQNNGV. The CDR3 sequence is CASSLEGSTNYGYTF. The DNA for the CDR3 is TGTGCCAGCAGCTTAGAGGGCAGTACTAACTATGGCTACACCTTC. Based on the CDR3 plus reference TRBV11-2 and TRBJ1-2, the full variable domain is EAGVAQSPRYKIIEKRQSVAFWCNPISGHATLYWYQQILGQGPKLLIQFQNNGVVDDSQLPKDRFSAERLKGVDSTLKIQPAKLEDSAVYLCASSLEGSTNYGYTFGSGTRLTVV.

This chain links TRBV9 with TRBJ2-1, with TRBD1 identical over 8 bases. J gave up 8 bases and V 0 bases, and 10 bases lay outside the gene matches. CDR3 size: 16 residues. Per the germline V gene, CDR1 is SGDLS and CDR2 is YYNGEE. CDR3 loop: CASSVAPGQGIDEQFF. The CDR3 DNA is TGTGCCAGCAGCGTAGCCCCAGGACAGGGAATCGATGAGCAGTTCTTC. Full variable domain (rest looked up from reference TRBV9 and TRBJ2-1): DSGVTQTPKHLITATGQRVTLRCSPRSGDLSVYWYQQSLDQGLQFLIQYYNGEERAKGNILERFSAQQFPDLHSELNLSSLELGDSALYFCASSVAPGQGIDEQFFGPGTRLTVL.

The rearrangement joins TRBV28 to TRBJ2-3; TRBD1 agrees at 9 bases. The trim removed 10 bases at V and 2 bases at J, leaving 7 bases unmatched. The CDR3 contains 14 residues. Looked up from germline, CDR1 is MDHEN and CDR2 is SYDVKM. This CDR3 reads CAIRQGVPTDTQYF. The CDR3 coding sequence is TGTGCCATCCGACAGGGGGTCCCCACAGATACGCAGTATTTT.

The chain joins TRBV5-4 to TRBJ2-3; tentative D call: TRBD1 (6 bases). Germline-derived CDR1 and CDR2 are SGHNT and YYREEE (reference sequence). V gave up 6 bases and J gave up 6 bases, with 23 bases separating them. The CDR3 has 16 amino acids. CDR3 sequence reads: CASTLGGRLARDTQYF. In DNA, the CDR3 is TGTGCCAGCACCCTTGGGGGCAGACTCGCCCGCGATACGCAGTATTTT. Full variable domain (rest looked up from reference TRBV5-4 and TRBJ2-3): ETGVTQSPTHLIKTRGQQVTLRCSSQSGHNTVSWYQQALGQGPQFIFQYYREEENGRGNFPPRFSGLQFPNYSSELNVNALELDDSALYLCASTLGGRLARDTQYFGPGTRLTVL.

This clone was picked up a small number of times. The same CDR3 can be traced to other DNA sequences in this sample. The chain links TRBV2 to TRBJ1-1; weak D call: TRBD1 (5 bases). Trimming took 7 bases from V and 4 from J, leaving 10 bases between them. The CDR3 consists of 12 residues. Germline V lookup: CDR1 SNHLY, CDR2 FYNNEI. CDR3 loop: CASKVGGTEAFF. DNA of the CDR3: TGTGCCAGCAAGGTTGGGGGCACTGAAGCTTTCTTT.

The genes are TRBV27 and TRBJ2-6; D remains ambiguous. Germline CDR1 MNHEY, CDR2 SMNVEV (reference sequence). The CDR3 loop spans 13 amino acids. The V end lost 6 bases, the J end lost 0 bases, and 3 bases lay between the germline ends. CDR3 DNA sequence: TGTGCCAGCAGCTTCTCTGGGGCCAACGTCCTGACTTTC. Translating gives CASSFSGANVLTF.

The V and J genes are TRBV19 and TRBJ1-4, with no clear D. Per the germline V gene, CDR1 is LNHDA and CDR2 is SQIVND (reference sequence). V shed 4 bases and J shed 0 bases, with 9 bases lying between them. The CDR3 runs to 15 residues. CDR3 region: CASSNRRTTNEKLFF. CDR3 DNA: TGTGCCAGTAGTAATCGGCGGACAACTAATGAAAAACTGTTTTTT.

The chain recombines TRBV28 with TRBJ2-5; D assignment may be TRBD1 or TRBD2 (5 bases each). Germline CDR1 MDHEN, CDR2 SYDVKM. V lost 6 bases and J 3 bases, leaving 17 bases between the germline ends. This CDR3 has 15 residues. CDR3 protein: CASRPPGPLKETQYF. The CDR3 DNA sequence: TGTGCCAGCAGGCCCCCGGGACCTCTTAAAGAGACCCAGTACTTC.

The V gene is TRBV28, the J gene TRBJ1-2; D is possibly TRBD1 (5 bases). The V end was cut by 2 bases, the J end by 8 bases, with 15 bases between. The CDR3 loop spans 14 amino acids. Germline values: CDR1 MDHEN, CDR2 SYDVKM. The CDR3 protein is CASSLPFGAGGYTF. CDR3 DNA: TGTGCCAGCAGTTTACCCTTCGGGGCTGGGGGCTACACCTTC.

The chain links TRBV4-2 to TRBJ2-5, with TRBD1 as a possible D gene (5 bases). CDR1 is LGHNA and CDR2 is YNFKEQ in the germline V gene. The CDR3 contains 16 residues. Trimming took 1 base from V and 5 from J, leaving 17 bases between them. In DNA form, the CDR3 reads TGTGCCAGCAGCCAAGGGGTCAGGGCCGAAGGGGAGACCCAGTACTTC. Translated, it gives CASSQGVRAEGETQYF.

The CDR3 here is CASRKSSYNSPLHF. Here the CDR3 DNA reads TGTGCCAGCAGGAAGAGCTCCTATAATTCACCCCTCCACTTT. The V call is TRBV27, the J call TRBJ1-6; D unclear. Germline assignment: CDR1 MNHEY and CDR2 SMNVEV (reference sequence). Trimming removed 6 bases from V and 0 bases from J, with 6 bases in between. The length of the CDR3 is 14 residues.

The chain joins TRBV28 to TRBJ2-7; D is unclear. The CDR3 loop spans 12 amino acids. From germline, CDR1 is MDHEN and CDR2 SYDVKM. V lost 7 bases, J lost 3 bases, and 10 bases lay in between. The CDR3 bases are TGTGCCAGCACTTCGTCGAACTACGAGCAGTACTTC. This sequence encodes CASTSSNYEQYF.

The table lists this clone with a count of one. This chain links TRBV9 with TRBJ2-3; no reliable D call. This CDR3 contains 13 residues. CDR1 and CDR2 (germline): SGDLS, YYNGEE. V shed 3 bases and J shed 7 bases, with 12 bases lying between them. The CDR3 is CASSDYTLNTQYF. In DNA form, the CDR3 reads TGTGCCAGCAGCGATTACACTTTGAATACGCAGTATTTT.

The chain recombines TRBV18 with TRBJ2-5, with a tentative D call TRBD1 (5 bases). The V end was cut by 8 bases, the J end by 2 bases, with 12 bases between. Per germline, CDR1 KGHSH and CDR2 LQKENI. The CDR3 sequence is 13 residues long. The CDR3, as DNA: TGTGCCAGCGGCCCGACAGAGCAAGAGACCCAGTACTTC. Its translation: CASGPTEQETQYF.

The rearrangement links TRBV29-1 to TRBJ1-1, with D possibly TRBD1 on 5 matching bases. V was trimmed by 3 bases and J by 1 base, leaving 15 bases between them. Per the germline V gene, CDR1 is SQVTM and CDR2 is ANQGSEA. The CDR3 runs 15 residues. CDR3: CSVDRTVGENTEAFF. The CDR3 bases are TGCAGCGTTGACAGAACAGTGGGGGAGAACACTGAAGCTTTCTTT.

The sample holds a few counts of this clone. The V and J genes are TRBV5-8 and TRBJ1-3, with a tentative D call TRBD1 (6 bases). The ends were cut back, 4 bases at V and 0 bases at J, with 11 bases in the middle. Germline V CDR1 and CDR2: SGHTS, YDEGEE. The CDR3 loop spans 15 amino acids. CDR3 sequence (DNA): TGTGCCAGCAGCCGACAGGTCTACTCTGGAAACACCATATATTTT. Translation: CASSRQVYSGNTIYF.

The rearrangement uses TRBV7-7 and TRBJ1-3, with D hard to call. In germline, CDR1 is SSHAT, CDR2 FNYEAQ (reference sequence). V was pared by 3 bases and J by 4 bases, with 19 bases between. CDR3 length equals 17 residues. The CDR3 DNA reads as TGTGCCAGCAGCTTCCAGGTAGTCCTTCGGTCGGGAAACACCATATATTTT. This translates into CASSFQVVLRSGNTIYF.

The rearrangement joins TRBV29-1 to TRBJ2-2, with 8 bases matching TRBD1. Germline V gene sequence: CDR1 SQVTM, CDR2 ANQGSEA. V lost 6 bases to trimming and J lost 1 base; unmatched junction nucleotides: 10. This CDR3 is built from 16 residues. In nucleotides, the CDR3 is TGCAGCGTCAAAACCAGGACAGGGCAGAACACCGGGGAGCTGTTTTTT. Encoded protein: CSVKTRTGQNTGELFF.

The chain is built from TRBV10-2 and TRBJ2-1, with a tentative D call TRBD2 (6 bases). Germline assignment: CDR1 WSHSY and CDR2 SAAADI. The V gene lost 7 bases and the J gene lost 1 base, with 17 bases spanning the gap. This CDR3 has 16 residues. The CDR3 spells CASNQGTGVSYNEQFF. CDR3 in DNA: TGCGCCAGCAATCAGGGTACGGGGGTGTCCTACAATGAGCAGTTCTTC.

This chain connects TRBV2 to TRBJ2-1, with 9 bases fitting TRBD1. Trimming removed 5 bases from V and 8 bases from J; junction bases left unmatched: 10. Germline CDR1 SNHLY, CDR2 FYNNEI. The CDR3 is made up of 15 amino acids. Here the CDR3 reads CASSRRTGGADEQFF. In nucleotides, the CDR3 is TGTGCCAGCAGTCGAAGAACAGGGGGCGCCGATGAGCAGTTCTTC.

This clone was counted only a few times. V gene TRBV28 combines with J gene TRBJ1-1; 8 bases line up with TRBD1. This CDR3 has 14 residues. V shed 4 bases, J shed 4 bases, and the junction held 5 bases outside the gene matches. Germline loops: CDR1 MDHEN, CDR2 SYDVKM. The CDR3 sequence: CASSSGQGGTEAFF. The CDR3 DNA reads as TGTGCCAGCAGTTCAGGACAGGGAGGCACTGAAGCTTTCTTT.

CDR3 nucleotide sequence: TGTGCCAGCAGCTTAGCGCCCAATCCACAGGGTTACGAGCAGTACTTC. Translating it yields CASSLAPNPQGYEQYF. The chain combines TRBV7-2 with TRBJ2-7; D perhaps matches TRBD1 (6 bases). The length of the CDR3 is 16 residues. Trimming removed 0 bases at V and 4 bases at J, with 16 bases between. The germline CDR1 and CDR2 sequences are SGHTA and FQGNSA. Together with reference TRBV7-2 and TRBJ2-7, the CDR3 gives the full variable domain: GAGVSQSPSNKVTEKGKDVELRCDPISGHTALYWYRQSLGQGLEFLIYFQGNSAPDKSGLPSDRFSAERTGGSVSTLTIQRTQQEDSAVYLCASSLAPNPQGYEQYFGPGTRLTVT.